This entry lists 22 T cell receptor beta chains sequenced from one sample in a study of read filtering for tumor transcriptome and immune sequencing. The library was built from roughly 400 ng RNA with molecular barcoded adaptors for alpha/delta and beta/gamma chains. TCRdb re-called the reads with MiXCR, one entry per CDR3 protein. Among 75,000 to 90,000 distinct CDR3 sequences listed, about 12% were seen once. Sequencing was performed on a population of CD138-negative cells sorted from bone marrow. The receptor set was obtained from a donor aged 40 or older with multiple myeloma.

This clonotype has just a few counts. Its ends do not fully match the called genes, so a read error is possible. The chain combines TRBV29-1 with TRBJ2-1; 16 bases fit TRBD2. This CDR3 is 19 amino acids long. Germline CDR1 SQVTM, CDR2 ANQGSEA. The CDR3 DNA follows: TGCAGCGTTGACGGACCCGGGACTAGCGGGGGGGCCCCCTACGATGAGCAGTTCTTC. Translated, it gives CSVDGPGTSGGAPYDEQFF.

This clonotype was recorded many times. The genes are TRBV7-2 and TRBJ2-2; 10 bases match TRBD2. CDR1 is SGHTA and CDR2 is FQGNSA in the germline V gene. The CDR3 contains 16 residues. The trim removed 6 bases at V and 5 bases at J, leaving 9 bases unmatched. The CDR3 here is CASRPYLAGVTGELFF. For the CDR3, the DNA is TGTGCCAGCAGGCCCTACCTAGCGGGAGTAACCGGGGAGCTGTTTTTT.

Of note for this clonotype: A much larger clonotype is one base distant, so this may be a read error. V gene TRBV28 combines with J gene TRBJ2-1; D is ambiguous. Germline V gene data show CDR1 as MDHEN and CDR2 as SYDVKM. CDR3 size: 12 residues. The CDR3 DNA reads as TGTGCCAGCAGATCTTCCTACAATGGGCAGTTCTTC. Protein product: CASRSSYNGQFF.

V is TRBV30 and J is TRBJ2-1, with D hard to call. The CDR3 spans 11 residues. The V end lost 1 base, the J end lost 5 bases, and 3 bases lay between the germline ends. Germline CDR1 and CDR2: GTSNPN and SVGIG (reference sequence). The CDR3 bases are TGTGCCTGGAGTGGCAACAATGAGCAGTTCTTC. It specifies CAWSGNNEQFF. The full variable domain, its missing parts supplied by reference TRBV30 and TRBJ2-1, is SQTIHQWPATLVQPVGSPLSLECTVEGTSNPNLYWYRQAAGRGLQLLFYSVGIGQISSEVPQNLSASRPQDRQFILSSKKLLLSDSGFYLCAWSGNNEQFFGPGTRLTVL.

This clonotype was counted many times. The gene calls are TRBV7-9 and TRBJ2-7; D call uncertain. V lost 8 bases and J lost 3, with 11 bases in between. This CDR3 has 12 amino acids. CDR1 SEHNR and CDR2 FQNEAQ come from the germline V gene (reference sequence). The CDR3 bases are TGTGCCAGCGGGCCTAGGCGCTACGAGCAGTACTTC. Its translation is CASGPRRYEQYF.

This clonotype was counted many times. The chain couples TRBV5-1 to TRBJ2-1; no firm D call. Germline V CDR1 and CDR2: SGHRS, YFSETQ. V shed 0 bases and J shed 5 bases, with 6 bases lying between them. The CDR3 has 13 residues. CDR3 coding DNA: TGCGCCAGCAGCTTGGGACGGAACAATGAGCAGTTCTTC. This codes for CASSLGRNNEQFF.

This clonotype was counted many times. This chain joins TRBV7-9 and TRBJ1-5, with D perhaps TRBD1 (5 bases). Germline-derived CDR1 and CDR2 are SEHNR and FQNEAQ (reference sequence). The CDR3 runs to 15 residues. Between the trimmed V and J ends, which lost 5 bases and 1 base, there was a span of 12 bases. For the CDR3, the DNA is TGTGCCAGCAGCCCCCTGGCAGGGAGCAATCAGCCCCAGCATTTT. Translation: CASSPLAGSNQPQHF. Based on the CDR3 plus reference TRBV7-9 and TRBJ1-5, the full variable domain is DTGVSQNPRHKITKRGQNVTFRCDPISEHNRLYWYRQTLGQGPEFLTYFQNEAQLEKSRLLSDRFSAERPKGSFSTLEIQRTEQGDSAMYLCASSPLAGSNQPQHFGDGTRLSIL.

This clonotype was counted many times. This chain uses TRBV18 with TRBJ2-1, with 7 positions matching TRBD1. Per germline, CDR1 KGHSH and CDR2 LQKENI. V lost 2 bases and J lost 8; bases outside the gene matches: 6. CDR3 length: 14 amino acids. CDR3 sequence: CASSPMLGGDEQFF. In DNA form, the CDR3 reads TGTGCCAGCTCACCAATGTTAGGGGGCGATGAGCAGTTCTTC.

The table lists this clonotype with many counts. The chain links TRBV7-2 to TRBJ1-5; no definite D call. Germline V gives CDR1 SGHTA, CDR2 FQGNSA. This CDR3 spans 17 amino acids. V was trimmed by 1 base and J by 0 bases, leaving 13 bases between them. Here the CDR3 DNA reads TGTGCCAGCAGCTTAGGGTCTTCAGACCTTAGCAATCAGCCCCAGCATTTT. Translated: CASSLGSSDLSNQPQHF.

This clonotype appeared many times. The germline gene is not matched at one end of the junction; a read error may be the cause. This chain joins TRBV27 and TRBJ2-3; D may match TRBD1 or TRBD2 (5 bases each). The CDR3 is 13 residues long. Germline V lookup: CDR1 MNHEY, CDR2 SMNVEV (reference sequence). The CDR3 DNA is TGTGCCAGCAGTCACGGGGTCACAGGTACGCAGTATTTT. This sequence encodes CASSHGVTGTQYF.

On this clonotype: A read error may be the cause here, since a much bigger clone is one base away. For the CDR3, the DNA is TGCAGTGCTAGAGATAGCGGGAGAGGCTACAATGGGCAGTTCTTC. This gives the protein CSARDSGRGYNGQFF. The rearrangement joins TRBV20-1 to TRBJ2-1, with 9 bases that match TRBD2. The CDR3 is made up of 15 amino acids. From germline, CDR1 is DFQATT and CDR2 SNEGSKA (reference sequence).

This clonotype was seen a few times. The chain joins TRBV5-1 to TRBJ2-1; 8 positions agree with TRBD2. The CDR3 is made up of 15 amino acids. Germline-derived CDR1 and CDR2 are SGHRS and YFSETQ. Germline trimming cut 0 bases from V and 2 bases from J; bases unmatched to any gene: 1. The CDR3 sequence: CASSLGSGTYNEQFF. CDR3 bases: TGCGCCAGCAGCTTGGGTAGCGGGACCTACAATGAGCAGTTCTTC.

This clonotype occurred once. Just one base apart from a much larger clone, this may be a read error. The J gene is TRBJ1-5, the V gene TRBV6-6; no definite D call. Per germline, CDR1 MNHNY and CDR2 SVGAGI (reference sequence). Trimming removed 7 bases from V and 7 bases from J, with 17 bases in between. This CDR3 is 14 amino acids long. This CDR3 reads CASTTWQTAQPQHF. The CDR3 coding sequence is TGTGCCAGCACTACCTGGCAGACGGCGCAGCCCCAGCATTTT.

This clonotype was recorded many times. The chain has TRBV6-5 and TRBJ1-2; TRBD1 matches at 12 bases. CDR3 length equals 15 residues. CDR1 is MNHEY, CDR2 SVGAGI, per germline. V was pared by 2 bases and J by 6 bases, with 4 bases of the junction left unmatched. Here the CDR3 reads CASSYPGQGANGYTF. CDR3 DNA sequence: TGTGCCAGCAGTTACCCGGGACAGGGGGCGAATGGCTACACCTTC.

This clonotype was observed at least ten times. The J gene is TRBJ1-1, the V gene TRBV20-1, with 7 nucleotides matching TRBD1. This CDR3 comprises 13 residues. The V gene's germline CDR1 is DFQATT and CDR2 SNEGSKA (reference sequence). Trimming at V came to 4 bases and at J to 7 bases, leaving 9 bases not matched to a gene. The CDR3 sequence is CSATGGQRVEAFF. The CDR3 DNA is TGCAGTGCTACAGGGGGACAACGGGTTGAAGCTTTCTTT.

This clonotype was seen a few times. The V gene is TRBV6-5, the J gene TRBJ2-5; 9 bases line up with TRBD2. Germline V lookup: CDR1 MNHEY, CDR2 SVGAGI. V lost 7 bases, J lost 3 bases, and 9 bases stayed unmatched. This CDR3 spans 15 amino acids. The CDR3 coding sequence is TGTGCCAGCAACTACAGGGCTAGCGGGGAAGAGACCCAGTACTTC. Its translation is CASNYRASGEETQYF.

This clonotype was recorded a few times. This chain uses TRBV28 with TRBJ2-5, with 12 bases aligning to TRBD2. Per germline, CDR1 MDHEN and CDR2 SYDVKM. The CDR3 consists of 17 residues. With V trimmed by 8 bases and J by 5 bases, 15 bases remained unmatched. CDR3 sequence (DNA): TGTGCCAGCGGCAAAACTAGCGGGAGGTACAAGGGGGAGACCCAGTACTTC. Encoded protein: CASGKTSGRYKGETQYF.

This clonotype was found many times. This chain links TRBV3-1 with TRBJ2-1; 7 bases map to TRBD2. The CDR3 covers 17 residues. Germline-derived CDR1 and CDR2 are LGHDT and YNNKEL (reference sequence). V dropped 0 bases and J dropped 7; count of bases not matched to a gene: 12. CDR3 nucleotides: TGTGCCAGCAGCCAAGAGTGGTGGGGAGGGCCGGGAAATGAGCAGTTCTTC. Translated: CASSQEWWGGPGNEQFF.

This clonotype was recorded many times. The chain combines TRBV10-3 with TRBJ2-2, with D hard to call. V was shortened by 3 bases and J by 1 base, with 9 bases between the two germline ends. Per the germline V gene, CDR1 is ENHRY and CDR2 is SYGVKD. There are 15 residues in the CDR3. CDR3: CAISDSRQNTGELFF. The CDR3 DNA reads TGTGCCATCAGTGATAGCAGGCAGAACACCGGGGAGCTGTTTTTT.

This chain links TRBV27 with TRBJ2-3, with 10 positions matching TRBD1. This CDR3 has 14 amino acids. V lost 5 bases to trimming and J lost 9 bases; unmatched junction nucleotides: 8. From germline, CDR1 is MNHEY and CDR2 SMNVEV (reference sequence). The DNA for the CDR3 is TGTGCCAGCAGTCGGACAGGGGGTCAGGACACGCAGTATTTT. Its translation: CASSRTGGQDTQYF.

CDR3 bases: TGTGCCTGCACCGAAATTAGGGGCAATATGAATGAGCAGTTCTTC. This codes for CACTEIRGNMNEQFF. The chain joins TRBV25-1 to TRBJ2-1; D is possibly TRBD1 (5 bases). Germline V gene lookup returns CDR1 MGHDK and CDR2 SYGVNS. The CDR3 is 15 amino acids. V dropped 11 bases and J dropped 7 bases, with 24 bases sitting between them.

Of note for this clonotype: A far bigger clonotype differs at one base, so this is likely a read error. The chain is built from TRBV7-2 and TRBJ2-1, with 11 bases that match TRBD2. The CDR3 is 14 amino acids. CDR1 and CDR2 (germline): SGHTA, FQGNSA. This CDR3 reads CASSAGLADNEKFF. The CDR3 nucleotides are TGTGCCAGCAGCGCGGGACTAGCGGACAATGAGAAGTTCTTC.